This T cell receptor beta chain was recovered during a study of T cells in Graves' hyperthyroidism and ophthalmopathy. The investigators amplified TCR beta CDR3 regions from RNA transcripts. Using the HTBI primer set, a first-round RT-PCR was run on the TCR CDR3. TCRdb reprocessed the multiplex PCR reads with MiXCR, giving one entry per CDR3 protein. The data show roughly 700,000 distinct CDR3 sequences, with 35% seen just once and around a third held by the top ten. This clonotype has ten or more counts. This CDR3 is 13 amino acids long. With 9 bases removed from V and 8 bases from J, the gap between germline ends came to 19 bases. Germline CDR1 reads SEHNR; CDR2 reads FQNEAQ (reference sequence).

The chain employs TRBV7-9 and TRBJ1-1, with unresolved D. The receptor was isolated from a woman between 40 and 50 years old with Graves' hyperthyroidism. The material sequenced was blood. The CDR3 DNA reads TGTGCCAGTAATGACGGGCTTCGCATGGAAGCTTTCTTT. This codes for CASNDGLRMEAFF.